Given below is one TCR beta chain in context. Its antigen remains unidentified. Clones were sequenced by immunoSEQ multiplex PCR, and TCRdb holds only the in-frame ones, with some missing. The profile shows roughly 150,000 clones, around 89% of them singletons. Germline-derived CDR1 and CDR2 are LGHDT and YNNKEL (reference sequence). The CDR3 covers 14 residues. The V gene lost 1 base and the J gene lost 6 bases, with 13 bases spanning the gap. The data originate from a study of T cell responses to AZD1222 COVID-19 vaccine. Study-wide context: Investigators merged groups given second doses at roughly 4 or roughly 12 weeks. The study, taken as a whole, reports: At baseline, just a handful of AZD1222 recipients tested seropositive.

This TCR derives from an adult in good health. This material consisted of peripheral blood, taken on day 0 of AZD1222 vaccination. V gene TRBV3-1 (or the pseudogene TRBV3-2) combines with J gene TRBJ2-7; unclear D gene. The CDR3: CASSQGLDPIEQYF. The CDR3 DNA sequence: TGTGCCAGCAGCCAAGGTTTGGACCCCATCGAGCAGTACTTC.